This T cell receptor (beta chain) was identified during a study of blood T cell repertoires in COVID-19. Germline CDR1 and CDR2: SGDLS and YYNGEE. This CDR3 is 17 amino acids long. Trimming removed 1 base from V and 5 bases from J, with 19 bases in between. TCRdb keeps only in-frame clones here, not all; method: immunoSEQ multiplex PCR. Of a few hundred thousand clones in the sample, roughly 85% were seen once. The sequence was obtained from a woman under 30 with acute or convalescent COVID-19. Sequencing was done on a sample of peripheral blood. This chain links TRBV9 with TRBJ2-1; maybe TRBD2 (5 bases). The CDR3 loop is CASSVTLERTPNNEQFF. For the CDR3, the DNA is TGTGCCAGCAGCGTAACTTTGGAGCGGACGCCGAACAATGAGCAGTTCTTC.